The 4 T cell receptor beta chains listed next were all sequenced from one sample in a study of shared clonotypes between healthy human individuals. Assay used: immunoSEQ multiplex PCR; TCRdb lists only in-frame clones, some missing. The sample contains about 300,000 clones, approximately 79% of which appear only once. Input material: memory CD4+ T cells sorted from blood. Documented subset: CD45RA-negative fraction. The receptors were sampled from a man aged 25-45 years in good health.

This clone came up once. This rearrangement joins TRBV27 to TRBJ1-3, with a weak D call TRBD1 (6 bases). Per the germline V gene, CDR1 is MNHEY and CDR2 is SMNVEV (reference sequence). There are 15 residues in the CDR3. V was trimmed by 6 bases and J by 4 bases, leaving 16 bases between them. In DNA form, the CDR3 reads TGTGCCAGCAGGGCCGCGGGACATATAGGAAACACCATATATTTT. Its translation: CASRAAGHIGNTIYF.

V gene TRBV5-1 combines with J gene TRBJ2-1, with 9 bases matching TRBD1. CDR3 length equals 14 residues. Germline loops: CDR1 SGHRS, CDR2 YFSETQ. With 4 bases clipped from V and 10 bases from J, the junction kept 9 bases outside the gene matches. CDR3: CASSTEQGAAEQFF. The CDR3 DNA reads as TGCGCCAGCAGCACCGAACAGGGGGCTGCGGAGCAGTTCTTC.

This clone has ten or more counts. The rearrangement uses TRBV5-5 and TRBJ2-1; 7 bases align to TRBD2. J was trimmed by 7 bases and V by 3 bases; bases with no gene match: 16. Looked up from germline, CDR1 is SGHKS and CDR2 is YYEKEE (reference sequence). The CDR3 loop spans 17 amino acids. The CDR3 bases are TGTGCCAGCAGCTCGATAATTACTAGCGATGGGGGGAATGAGCAGTTCTTC. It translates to CASSSIITSDGGNEQFF.

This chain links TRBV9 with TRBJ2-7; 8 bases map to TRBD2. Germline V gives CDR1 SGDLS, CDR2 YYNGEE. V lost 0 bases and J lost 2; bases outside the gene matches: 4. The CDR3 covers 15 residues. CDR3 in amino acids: CASSVATGGPYEQYF. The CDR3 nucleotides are TGTGCCAGCAGCGTAGCTACGGGGGGGCCCTACGAGCAGTACTTC.